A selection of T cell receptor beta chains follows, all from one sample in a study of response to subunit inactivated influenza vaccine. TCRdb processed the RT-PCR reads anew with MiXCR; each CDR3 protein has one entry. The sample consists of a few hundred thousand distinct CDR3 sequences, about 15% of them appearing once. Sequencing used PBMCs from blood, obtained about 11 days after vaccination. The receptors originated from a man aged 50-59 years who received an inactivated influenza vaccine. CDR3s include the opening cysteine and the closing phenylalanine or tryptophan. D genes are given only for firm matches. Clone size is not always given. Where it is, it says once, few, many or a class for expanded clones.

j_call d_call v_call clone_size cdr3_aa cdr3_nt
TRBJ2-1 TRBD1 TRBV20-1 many CSAYGRGLGNEQFF TGCAGTGCTTATGGCAGGGGGCTAGGGAATGAGCAGTTCTTC
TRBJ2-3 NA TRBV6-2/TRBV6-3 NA CASSTARPDTQYF TGTGCCAGCAGTACCGCTAGGCCAGATACGCAGTATTTT
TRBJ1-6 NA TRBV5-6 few CASSLANRPSSPLHF TGTGCCAGCAGCTTGGCCAACAGGCCCTCTTCACCCCTCCACTTT
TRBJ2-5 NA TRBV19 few CASSIGDFQETQYF TGTGCCAGTAGTATAGGGGACTTCCAAGAGACCCAGTACTTC
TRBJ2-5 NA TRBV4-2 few CASSSSGKYQETQYF TGTGCCAGCAGCTCATCAGGGAAGTACCAAGAGACCCAGTACTTC
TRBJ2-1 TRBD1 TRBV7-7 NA CASSLNYRGEQFF TGTGCCAGCAGCTTGAACTACAGGGGAGAGCAGTTCTTC
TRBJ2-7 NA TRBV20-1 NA CSAQSGYSYEQYF TGCAGTGCTCAGTCAGGGTACTCCTACGAGCAGTACTTC
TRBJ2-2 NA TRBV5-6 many CASSLGLAVGTGELFF TGTGCCAGCAGCTTGGGTCTAGCTGTGGGCACCGGGGAGCTGTTTTTT
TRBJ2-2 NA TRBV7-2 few CASSLPFTGELFF TGTGCCAGCAGCTTACCGTTCACCGGGGAGCTGTTTTTT
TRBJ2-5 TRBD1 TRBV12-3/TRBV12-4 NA CASSGGSAGGIQETQYF TGTGCCAGCAGTGGGGGTTCAGCAGGGGGCATCCAAGAGACCCAGTACTTC
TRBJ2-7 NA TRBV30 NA CAWSHNRVVYEQYF TGTGCCTGGAGTCACAACAGGGTGGTCTACGAGCAGTACTTC
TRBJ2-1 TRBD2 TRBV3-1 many CASSYSGGAYNEQFF TGTGCCAGCAGCTACAGCGGGGGGGCCTACAATGAGCAGTTCTTC
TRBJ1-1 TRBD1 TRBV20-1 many CSATRGQNTEAFF TGCAGTGCCACGAGGGGGCAGAACACTGAAGCTTTCTTT
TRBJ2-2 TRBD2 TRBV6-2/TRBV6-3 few CASSNGLAGSVELFF TGTGCCAGCAGTAACGGACTAGCGGGGTCCGTGGAGCTGTTTTTT
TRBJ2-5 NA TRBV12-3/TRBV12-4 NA CASGGQYQETQYF TGTGCCAGCGGTGGACAGTACCAAGAGACCCAGTACTTC
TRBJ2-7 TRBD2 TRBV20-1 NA CSARLASGGPYEQYF TGCAGTGCTAGATTGGCTAGCGGGGGCCCCTACGAGCAGTACTTC
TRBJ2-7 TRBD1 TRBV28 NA CASSLPHRGALEQYF TGTGCCAGCAGTTTACCCCACAGGGGTGCCCTCGAGCAGTACTTC
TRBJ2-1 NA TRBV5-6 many CASSPKTYNEQFF TGTGCCAGCAGCCCTAAGACCTACAATGAGCAGTTCTTC
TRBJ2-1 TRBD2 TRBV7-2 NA CASSGTAGGSSYNEQFF TGTGCCAGCAGCGGGACGGCGGGGGGGAGCTCCTACAATGAGCAGTTCTTC
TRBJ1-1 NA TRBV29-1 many CSVGTQREAFF TGCAGCGTTGGGACTCAGCGAGAAGCTTTCTTT
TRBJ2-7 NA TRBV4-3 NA CASSQGAGAYEQYF TGCGCCAGCAGCCAAGGGGCAGGGGCCTACGAGCAGTACTTC
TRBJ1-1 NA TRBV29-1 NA CSVVTEGTEAFF TGCAGCGTTGTGACGGAAGGCACTGAAGCTTTCTTT
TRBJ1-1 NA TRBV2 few CASSEEGGTEAFF TGTGCCAGCAGTGAAGAGGGGGGCACTGAAGCTTTCTTT
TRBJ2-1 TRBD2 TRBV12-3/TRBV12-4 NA CASSLGVAGGPPNEQFF TGTGCCAGCAGTCTCGGGGTAGCGGGAGGCCCCCCCAATGAGCAGTTCTTC
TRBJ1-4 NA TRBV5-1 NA CASSLSGFNEKLFF TGCGCCAGCAGCTTGAGCGGATTTAATGAAAAACTGTTTTTT
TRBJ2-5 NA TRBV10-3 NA CAIKKEETQYF TGTGCCATCAAGAAGGAAGAGACCCAGTACTTC
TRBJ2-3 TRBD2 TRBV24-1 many CATSDFPAGGSTDTQYF TGTGCCACCAGTGATTTTCCAGCGGGGGGTAGCACAGATACGCAGTATTTT
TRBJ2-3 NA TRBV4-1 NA CASSPGRGRNSDTQYF TGCGCCAGCAGCCCCGGACGGGGGCGGAACTCAGATACGCAGTATTTT
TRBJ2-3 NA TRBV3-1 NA CASSSPGIGADTQYF TGTGCCAGCAGCTCGCCGGGTATTGGCGCAGATACGCAGTATTTT
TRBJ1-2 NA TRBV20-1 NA CSALLGNYGYTF TGCAGTGCTTTGTTGGGAAACTATGGCTACACCTTC
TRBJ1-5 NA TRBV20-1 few CSGRGNSNQPQHF TGCAGTGGGAGGGGGAATAGCAATCAGCCCCAGCATTTT
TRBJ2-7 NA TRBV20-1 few CSAKQGNEQYF TGCAGTGCCAAACAGGGTAACGAGCAGTACTTC
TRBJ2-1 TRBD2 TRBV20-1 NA CSGTGGFVSTSGPSYNEQFF TGCAGTGGGACTGGGGGCTTCGTATCAACTAGCGGGCCTTCCTACAATGAGCAGTTCTTC
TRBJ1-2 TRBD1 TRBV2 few CASRKTTGGAGYTF TGTGCCAGCCGTAAGACCACAGGGGGCGCAGGCTACACCTTC
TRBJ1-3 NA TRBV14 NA CASSQEGQRFSGNTIYF TGTGCCAGCAGCCAAGAGGGACAACGGTTCTCTGGAAACACCATATATTTT
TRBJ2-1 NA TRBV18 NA CASSPAREYNERFF TGTGCCAGCTCACCAGCCCGGGAATACAATGAGCGGTTCTTC
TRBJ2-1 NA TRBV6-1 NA CASRPGQGGTSGSYEQFF TGTGCCAGCAGACCGGGACAGGGGGGAACTAGCGGGAGCTATGAGCAGTTCTTC
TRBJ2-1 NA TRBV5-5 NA CASSPVTDSYNEQFF TGTGCCAGCAGCCCGGTTACAGACTCCTACAATGAGCAGTTCTTC
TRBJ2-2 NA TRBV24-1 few CATSDSRRATGELFF TGTGCCACCAGTGACTCCCGCAGGGCCACCGGGGAGCTGTTTTTT
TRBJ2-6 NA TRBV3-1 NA CASSQDTGANVLTF TGTGCCAGCAGCCAAGACACTGGGGCCAACGTCCTGACTTTC
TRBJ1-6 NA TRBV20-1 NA CSAPQGDGSPLHF TGCAGTGCGCCACAGGGCGACGGGTCACCCCTCCACTTT
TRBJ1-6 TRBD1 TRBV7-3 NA CASSLDRAGNSPLHF TGTGCCAGCAGCTTAGACAGGGCTGGCAATTCACCCCTCCACTTT
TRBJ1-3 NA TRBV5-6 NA CASSWGTLSGNTIYF TGTGCCAGCAGCTGGGGGACGTTGTCTGGAAACACCATATATTTT
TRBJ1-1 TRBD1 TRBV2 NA CASTEGQGTGRAFF TGTGCCAGCACCGAGGGCCAAGGGACAGGAAGAGCTTTCTTT
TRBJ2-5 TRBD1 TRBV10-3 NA CAISPGTGIGETQYF TGTGCCATCAGTCCCGGGACAGGGATCGGAGAGACCCAGTACTTC
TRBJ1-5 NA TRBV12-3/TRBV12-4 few CASSSNWDNQPQHF TGTGCCAGCAGTTCAAATTGGGACAATCAGCCCCAGCATTTT
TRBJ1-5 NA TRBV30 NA CAWSVGQGSNQPQHF TGTGCCTGGAGTGTAGGGCAGGGAAGCAATCAGCCCCAGCATTTT
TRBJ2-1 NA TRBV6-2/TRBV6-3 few CASSYSAGHNEQFF TGTGCCAGCAGTTACTCGGCAGGGCACAATGAGCAGTTCTTC
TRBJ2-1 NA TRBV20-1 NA CSARDYIGRRSQDEQFF TGCAGTGCTAGAGATTATATCGGTCGTCGGAGTCAGGATGAGCAGTTCTTC
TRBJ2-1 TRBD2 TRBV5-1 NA CASGGTSHPEQFF TGCGCCAGCGGCGGGACTAGTCATCCTGAGCAGTTCTTC
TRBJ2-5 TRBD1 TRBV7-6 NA CASGQGATETQYF TGTGCCAGCGGACAGGGGGCTACAGAGACCCAGTACTTC
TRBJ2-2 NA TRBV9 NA CASSVRSGSGELFF TGTGCCAGCAGCGTTCGGTCGGGGTCCGGGGAGCTGTTTTTT
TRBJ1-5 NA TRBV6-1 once CASTEARSNQPQHF TGTGCCAGCACTGAAGCGCGAAGCAATCAGCCCCAGCATTTT
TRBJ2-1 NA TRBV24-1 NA CATSILREQFF TGTGCCACTTCAATACTCAGGGAGCAGTTCTTC
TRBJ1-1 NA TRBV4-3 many CASSRGQRNTEAFF TGCGCCAGCAGCCGAGGACAGAGGAACACTGAAGCTTTCTTT
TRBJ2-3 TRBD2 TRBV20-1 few CSARRGGDTDTQYF TGCAGTGCTAGACGGGGGGGCGACACAGATACGCAGTATTTT
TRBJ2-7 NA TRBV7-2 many CASSLAGGSSYEQYF TGTGCCAGCAGCTTAGCGGGGGGAAGCTCCTACGAGCAGTACTTC
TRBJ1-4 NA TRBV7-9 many CASSAGTANEKLFF TGTGCCAGCAGCGCCGGGACGGCAAATGAAAAACTGTTTTTT